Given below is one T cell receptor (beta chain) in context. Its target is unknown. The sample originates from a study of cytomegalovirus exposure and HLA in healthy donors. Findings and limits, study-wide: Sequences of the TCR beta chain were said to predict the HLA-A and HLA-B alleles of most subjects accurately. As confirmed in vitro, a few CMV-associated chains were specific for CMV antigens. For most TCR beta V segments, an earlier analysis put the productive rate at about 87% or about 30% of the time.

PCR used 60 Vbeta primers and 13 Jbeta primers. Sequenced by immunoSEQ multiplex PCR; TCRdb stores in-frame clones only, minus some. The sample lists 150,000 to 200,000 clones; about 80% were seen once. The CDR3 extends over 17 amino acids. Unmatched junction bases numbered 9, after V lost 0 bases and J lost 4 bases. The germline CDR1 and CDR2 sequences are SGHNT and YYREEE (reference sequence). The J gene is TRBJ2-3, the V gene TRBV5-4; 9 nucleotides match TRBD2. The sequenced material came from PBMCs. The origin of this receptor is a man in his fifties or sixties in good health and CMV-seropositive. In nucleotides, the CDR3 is TGTGCCAGCAGCTTGGCCGAGGCGGGGGGGAGGTCAGATACGCAGTATTTT. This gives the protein CASSLAEAGGRSDTQYF.